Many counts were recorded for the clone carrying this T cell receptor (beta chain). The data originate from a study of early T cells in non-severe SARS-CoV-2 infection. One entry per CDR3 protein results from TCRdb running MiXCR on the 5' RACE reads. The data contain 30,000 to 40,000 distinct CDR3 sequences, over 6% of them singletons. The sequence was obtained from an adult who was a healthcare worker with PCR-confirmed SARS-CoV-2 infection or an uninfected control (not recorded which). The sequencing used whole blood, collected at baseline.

The DNA of the CDR3 is TGTGCCAGCAGCTTAGGACTGGCTAGCGGGAGGATCTATGAGCAGTTCTTC. Translation gives CASSLGLASGRIYEQFF. The chain couples TRBV7-9 to TRBJ2-1, with 11 bases that match TRBD2. V lost 1 base and J lost 8; bases outside the gene matches: 10. Germline V lookup: CDR1 SEHNR, CDR2 FQNEAQ (reference sequence). There are 17 residues in the CDR3.